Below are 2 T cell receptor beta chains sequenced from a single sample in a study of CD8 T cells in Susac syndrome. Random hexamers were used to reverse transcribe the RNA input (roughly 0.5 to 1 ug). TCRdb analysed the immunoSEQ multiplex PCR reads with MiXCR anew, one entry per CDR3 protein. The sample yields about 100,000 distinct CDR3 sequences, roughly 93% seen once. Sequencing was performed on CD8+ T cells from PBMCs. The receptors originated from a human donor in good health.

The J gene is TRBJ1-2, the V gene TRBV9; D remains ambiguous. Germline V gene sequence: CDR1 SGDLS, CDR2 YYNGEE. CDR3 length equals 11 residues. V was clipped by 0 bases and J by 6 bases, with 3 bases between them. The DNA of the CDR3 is TGTGCCAGCAGCGTAGGTGATGGCTACACCTTC. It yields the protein CASSVGDGYTF.

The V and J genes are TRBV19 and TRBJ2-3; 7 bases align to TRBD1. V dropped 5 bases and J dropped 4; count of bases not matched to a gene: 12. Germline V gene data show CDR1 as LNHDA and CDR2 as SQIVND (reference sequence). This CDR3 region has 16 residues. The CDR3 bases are TGTGCCAGTAGTTCCGCAGGGGGATATGGGGCAGATACGCAGTATTTT. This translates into CASSSAGGYGADTQYF.